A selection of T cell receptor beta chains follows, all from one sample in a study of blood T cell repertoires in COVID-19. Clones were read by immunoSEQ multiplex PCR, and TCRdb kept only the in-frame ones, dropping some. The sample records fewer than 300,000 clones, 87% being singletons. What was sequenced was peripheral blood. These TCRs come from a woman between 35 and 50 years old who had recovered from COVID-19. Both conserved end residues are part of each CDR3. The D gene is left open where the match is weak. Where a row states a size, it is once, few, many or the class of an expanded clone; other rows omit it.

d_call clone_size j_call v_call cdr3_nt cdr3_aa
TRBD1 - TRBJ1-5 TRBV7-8 TGTGCCAGCAGCGCTGCCCAGACAGGGGGCAAACCCCAGCATTTT CASSAAQTGGKPQHF
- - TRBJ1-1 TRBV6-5 TGTGCCAGCAGTTACTCGATGGGGGGCACTGAAGCTTTCTTT CASSYSMGGTEAFF
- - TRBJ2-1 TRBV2 TGTGCCAGCAGTGTGGAGGGGGGGGCATACAATGAGCAGTTCTTC CASSVEGGAYNEQFF
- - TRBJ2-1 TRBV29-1 TGCAGCGTTGCTGGGGCCCCAAAGAGGTACAATGAGCAGTTCTTC CSVAGAPKRYNEQFF
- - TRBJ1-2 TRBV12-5 TGTGCTAGTGGCTTCGGAGGAATCTATGGCTACACCTTC CASGFGGIYGYTF
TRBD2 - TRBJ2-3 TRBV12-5 TGTGCTAGTGGTTTGGTAGCGGGGGGGCCCGCAGATACGCAGTATTTT CASGLVAGGPADTQYF
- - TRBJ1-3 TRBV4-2 TGTGCCAGCAGCCAAGATTATTGGAGAGCGAGCTCTGGAAACACCATATATTTT CASSQDYWRASSGNTIYF
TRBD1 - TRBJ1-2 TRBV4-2 TGTGCCAGCAGTCCCCGTGGACAGGGGGCAGACTATGGCTACACCTTC CASSPRGQGADYGYTF
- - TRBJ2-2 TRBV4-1 TGCGCCAGCAGCCAAGATCCCCAGGGGACGGACACCGGGGAGCTGTTTTTT CASSQDPQGTDTGELFF
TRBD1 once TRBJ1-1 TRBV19 TGTGCCAGTAGTACCGGACAGGCTAACACTGAAGCTTTCTTT CASSTGQANTEAFF
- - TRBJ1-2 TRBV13 TGTGCCAGCAGCTTACAGGGTTCATATGGCTACACCTTC CASSLQGSYGYTF
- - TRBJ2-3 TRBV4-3 TGCGCCAGCAGCCAAGATCCGGGAGTTAATACAGATACGCAGTATTTT CASSQDPGVNTDTQYF
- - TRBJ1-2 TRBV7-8 TGTGCCAGCAGCCCCGGGGTGGGACTCGAATACTATGGCTACACCTTC CASSPGVGLEYYGYTF
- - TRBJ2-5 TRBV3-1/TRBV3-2 TGTGCCAGCAGCCGGACGGGGGTGAGTCAAGAGACCCAGTACTTC CASSRTGVSQETQYF
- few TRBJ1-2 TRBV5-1 TGCGCCAGCAGCCCGGGGGTCCAGGCCTCACACTATGGCTACACCTTC CASSPGVQASHYGYTF
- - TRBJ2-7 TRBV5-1 TGCGCCAGCAGCTTGGTCGTGGCTTCCGAGCAGTACTTC CASSLVVASEQYF
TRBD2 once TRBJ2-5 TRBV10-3 TGTGCCATCAGTGAGTCCGTTAGCGGGGGACAAGAGACCCAGTACTTC CAISESVSGGQETQYF
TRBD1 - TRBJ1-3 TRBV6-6 TGTGCCAGCAGTTTTAGGACAGGGTTAGCAGGAAACACCATATATTTT CASSFRTGLAGNTIYF
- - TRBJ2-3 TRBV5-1 TGCGCCAGCAGCTTGGCGAGCGTTAGCACAGATACGCAGTATTTT CASSLASVSTDTQYF
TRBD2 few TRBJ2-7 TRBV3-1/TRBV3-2 TGTGCCAGCAGCCAAACCCGGGGGGGCTACGAGCAGTACTTC CASSQTRGGYEQYF
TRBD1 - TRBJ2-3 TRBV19 TGTGCCAGTAACCCACAGGGGGCAGATACGCAGTATTTT CASNPQGADTQYF
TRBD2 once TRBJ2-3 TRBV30 TGTGCCTGGAGTGGTTATCTAGCGGGGTACACAGATACGCAGTATTTT CAWSGYLAGYTDTQYF
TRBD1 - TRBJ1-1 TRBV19 TGTGCCAGTAGTCGGACAGGGTCCACTGAAGCTTTCTTT CASSRTGSTEAFF
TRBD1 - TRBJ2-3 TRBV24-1 TGTGCCACCAGTGATTCTGGGACAGACACAGATACGCAGTATTTT CATSDSGTDTDTQYF
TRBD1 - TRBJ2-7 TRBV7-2 TGTGCCAGCAGCTTTCAGACAGGGGCCTACGAGCAGTACTTC CASSFQTGAYEQYF
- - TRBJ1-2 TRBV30 TGTGCCTGGAGGTCCCCTCGGGGCTACACCTTC CAWRSPRGYTF
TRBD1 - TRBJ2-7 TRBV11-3 TGTGCCAGCAGCTTAGCGGCAGGGGGTTACTACGAGCAGTACTTC CASSLAAGGYYEQYF
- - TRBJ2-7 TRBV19 TGTGCCAGTAGTATAGATCTTACGATAGTCTACGAGCAGTACTTC CASSIDLTIVYEQYF
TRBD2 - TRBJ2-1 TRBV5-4 TGTGCCAGCAGCTTGGTTAGCGGGGTATACAATGAGCAGTTCTTC CASSLVSGVYNEQFF
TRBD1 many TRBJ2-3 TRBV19 TGTGCCAGTACCCCCAGGGGGTTCGGTACGCAGTATTTT CASTPRGFGTQYF
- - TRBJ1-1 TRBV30 TGTGCCTGGAGTGTAACACCACCGAACACTGAAGCTTTCTTT CAWSVTPPNTEAFF
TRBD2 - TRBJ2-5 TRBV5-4 TGTGCCAGCAGCTTGGGGACTAGCGGGGAGGAGACCCAGTACTTC CASSLGTSGEETQYF
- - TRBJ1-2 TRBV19 TGTGCCAGTAGTGCGCGACAGTTGTACGGCTACACCTTC CASSARQLYGYTF
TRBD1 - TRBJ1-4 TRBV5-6 TGTGCCAGCAGTGGCAGGGGGCCCAGCCCCAATGAAAAACTGTTTTTT CASSGRGPSPNEKLFF
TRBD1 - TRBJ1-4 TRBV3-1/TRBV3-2 TGTGCCAGCAGTCTGGGACAGGGGGGTAATGAAAAACTGTTTTTT CASSLGQGGNEKLFF
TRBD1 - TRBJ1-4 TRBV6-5 TGTGCCAGCACCCGACCAGGGGGCGGAGGAGAAAAACTGTTTTTT CASTRPGGGGEKLFF
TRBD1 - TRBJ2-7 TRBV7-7 TGTGCTAGCAGCTTGCAGACAGGGGGGAGATACGAGCAGTACTTC CASSLQTGGRYEQYF
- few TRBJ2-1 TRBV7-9 TGTGCCAGCAGCTTAACGCAGGGATCCTACAATGAGCAGTTCTTC CASSLTQGSYNEQFF
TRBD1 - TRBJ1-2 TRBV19 TGTGCCAGTAGTGTTACAGGGGGCTTTACTAACTATGGCTACACCTTC CASSVTGGFTNYGYTF
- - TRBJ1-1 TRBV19 TGTGCCAGTAGTCCAGGGGACGGAGGGAACACTGAAGCTTTCTTT CASSPGDGGNTEAFF
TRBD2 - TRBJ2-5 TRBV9 TGTGCCAGCAGCGTAGGAGCGGGACTACCGTCAGAGACCCAGTACTTC CASSVGAGLPSETQYF
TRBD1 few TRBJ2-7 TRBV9 TGTGCCAGCAGCCCCCTCGGTGGGGACAGGGAAGACGAGCAGTACTTC CASSPLGGDREDEQYF
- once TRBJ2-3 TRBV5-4 TGTGCCAGCAGCCCTGGACATGGTTCGGCGGATACGCAGTATTTT CASSPGHGSADTQYF
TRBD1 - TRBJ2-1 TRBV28 TGTGCCAGCAGTTCACCCGGGACAGGGGGCTGGAATGAGCAGTTCTTC CASSSPGTGGWNEQFF
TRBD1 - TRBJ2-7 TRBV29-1 TGCAGCGTTGAAGCGGGGACAGGGATTAACTACGAGCAGTACTTC CSVEAGTGINYEQYF
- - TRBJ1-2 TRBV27 TGTGCCAGCAGTTTATCGATAAACAGGGGCTACACCTTC CASSLSINRGYTF
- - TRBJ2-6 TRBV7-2 TGTGCCAGCAGCGTCCTATTAAGGAGCTCTGGGGCCAACGTCCTGACTTTC CASSVLLRSSGANVLTF
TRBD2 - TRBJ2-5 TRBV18 TGTGCCAGCTCACCAATCGAGCGGGGACTCTTCCAAGAGACCCAGTACTTC CASSPIERGLFQETQYF